The rows below give T cell receptor beta chains drawn from one sample of a study of blood T cell repertoires in COVID-19. The table came from immunoSEQ multiplex PCR; TCRdb's copy has only in-frame clones and leaves some out. The profile shows 200,000 to 300,000 clones, around 79% of them singletons. The sequencing sample was made of peripheral blood. The receptors were gathered from a woman at least 80 years old with acute or convalescent COVID-19. Each CDR3 is given with its conserved first and last residue. The order of the fields is V gene, clone size, D gene, J gene, CDR3 DNA, CDR3 protein. A D gene is named only where the DNA matches it firmly. For some rows the clone size is stated as once, few or many, or as a class when expanded; others skip it.

V: TRBV7-2; size: NA; D: NA; J: TRBJ2-2; DNA: TGTGCCAGCAGCTTAGTAGCAGTGAACACCGGGGAGCTGTTTTTT; CDR3: CASSLVAVNTGELFF
V: TRBV12-3/TRBV12-4; size: few; D: TRBD1; J: TRBJ2-2; DNA: TGTGCCAGCAGTCGACAGGGGACCGGGGAGCTGTTTTTT; CDR3: CASSRQGTGELFF
V: TRBV12-5; size: NA; D: NA; J: TRBJ1-2; DNA: TGTGCTAGTGGTTTGTCCGTGGGGCATAACTATGGCTACACCTTC; CDR3: CASGLSVGHNYGYTF
V: TRBV19; size: NA; D: TRBD1; J: TRBJ1-2; DNA: TGTGCCAGTAGTACATCGACAGGGACGAACTATGGCTACACCTTC; CDR3: CASSTSTGTNYGYTF
V: TRBV27; size: NA; D: NA; J: TRBJ2-7; DNA: TGTGCCAGCAGTTCCCCAGGCTACGAGCAGTACTTC; CDR3: CASSSPGYEQYF
V: TRBV6-5; size: once; D: NA; J: TRBJ1-5; DNA: TGTGCCAGCAGTTACGCCAGGGATAGCAATCAGCCCCAGCATTTT; CDR3: CASSYARDSNQPQHF
V: TRBV7-9; size: NA; D: TRBD1; J: TRBJ1-4; DNA: TGTGCCAGCAGCTTGGGACAGGGAGGAGAAAAACTGTTTTTT; CDR3: CASSLGQGGEKLFF
V: TRBV28; size: NA; D: NA; J: TRBJ1-5; DNA: TGTGCCAGCACCCTAAGGGGTGTCAATCAGCCCCAGCATTTT; CDR3: CASTLRGVNQPQHF
V: TRBV2; size: NA; D: NA; J: TRBJ2-5; DNA: TGTGCCAGCAGTGGGGCTAGCAGTAAGACCCAGTACTTC; CDR3: CASSGASSKTQYF
V: TRBV18; size: NA; D: TRBD2; J: TRBJ2-1; DNA: TGTGCCAGCTCACCACTGACTAGCGGGAGTAGCAATGAGCAGTTCTTC; CDR3: CASSPLTSGSSNEQFF
V: TRBV7-9; size: NA; D: NA; J: TRBJ1-1; DNA: TGTGCCAGCAGCGCCTCCTCGGGGAAGAACACTGAAGCTTTCTTT; CDR3: CASSASSGKNTEAFF
V: TRBV11-3; size: once; D: NA; J: TRBJ1-3; DNA: TGTGCCAGCAGCTTAGGCATAGGGTTGGGGGGTACTGGAAACACCATATATTTT; CDR3: CASSLGIGLGGTGNTIYF
V: TRBV19; size: NA; D: TRBD1; J: TRBJ2-5; DNA: TGTGCCAGTAGTCCCGACAGGGTACAAGAGACCCAGTACTTC; CDR3: CASSPDRVQETQYF
V: TRBV6-6; size: NA; D: NA; J: TRBJ1-6; DNA: TGTGCCAGCACTCGCGGGAGAGGGGAGGCCCTTTATAATTCACCCCTCCACTTT; CDR3: CASTRGRGEALYNSPLHF
V: TRBV5-1; size: NA; D: TRBD1; J: TRBJ1-6; DNA: TGCGCCAGCAGCTTGGTTACAGGGGTTAGCTCACCCCTCCACTTT; CDR3: CASSLVTGVSSPLHF
V: TRBV6-2/TRBV6-3; size: NA; D: NA; J: TRBJ1-1; DNA: TGTGCCAGCAGTTCGGGGGGCCGTGAAGCTTTCTTT; CDR3: CASSSGGREAFF
V: TRBV28; size: NA; D: TRBD2; J: TRBJ2-7; DNA: TGTGCCAGCGGTTTAACCGGGGGACTAGCGCCCTACGAGCAGTACTTC; CDR3: CASGLTGGLAPYEQYF
V: TRBV9; size: NA; D: NA; J: TRBJ1-3; DNA: TGTGCCAGCAGCCAAGACAGACCCTCTGGAAACACCATATATTTT; CDR3: CASSQDRPSGNTIYF
V: TRBV10-1; size: NA; D: TRBD1; J: TRBJ2-7; DNA: TGCGCCAGCAGCCGGGACAGGGTCTCCTACGAGCAGTACTTC; CDR3: CASSRDRVSYEQYF
V: TRBV19; size: few; D: NA; J: TRBJ1-2; DNA: TGTGCCAGTAGTATGGGGGGGGTCGTTAATGGCTACACCTTC; CDR3: CASSMGGVVNGYTF
V: TRBV6-1; size: once; D: NA; J: TRBJ1-1; DNA: TGTGCCAGCAGTGAGAGCAGGCTTAACACTGAAGCTTTCTTT; CDR3: CASSESRLNTEAFF
V: TRBV5-4; size: NA; D: TRBD2; J: TRBJ2-3; DNA: TGTGCCAGCAGCCCCGGACTAGCGGGGGGGCAGTATGATACGCAGTATTTT; CDR3: CASSPGLAGGQYDTQYF
V: TRBV5-6; size: NA; D: NA; J: TRBJ2-3; DNA: TGTGCCAGCATCGAGTCCACACGGAGATACACGCAGTATTTT; CDR3: CASIESTRRYTQYF
V: TRBV11-3; size: NA; D: NA; J: TRBJ2-5; DNA: TGTGCCAGCAGCTCCCCGACTCAAGAGACCCAGTACTTC; CDR3: CASSSPTQETQYF
V: TRBV3-1/TRBV3-2; size: many; D: TRBD2; J: TRBJ2-7; DNA: TGTGCCAGCAGCCAGGATGCGGGACTAGCGACGACCGAGCAGTACTTC; CDR3: CASSQDAGLATTEQYF
V: TRBV7-2; size: NA; D: TRBD2; J: TRBJ2-1; DNA: TGTGCCAGCAGCTTGGGCGGGGGGCACTACAATGAGCAGTTCTTC; CDR3: CASSLGGGHYNEQFF
V: TRBV7-2; size: NA; D: TRBD1; J: TRBJ2-7; DNA: TGTGCCAGCAGCTTAGAGGTCCTCCTGGACAGGGGTCAAAACGAGCAGTACTTC; CDR3: CASSLEVLLDRGQNEQYF
V: TRBV5-1; size: NA; D: NA; J: TRBJ2-3; DNA: TGCGCCAGCAGCTTGGTCCCGGGTGCGAGCACAGATACGCAGTATTTT; CDR3: CASSLVPGASTDTQYF
V: TRBV19; size: NA; D: NA; J: TRBJ1-1; DNA: TGTGCCAGTAGCGGCCAGGGACAAATGAACACTGAAGCTTTCTTT; CDR3: CASSGQGQMNTEAFF
V: TRBV5-1; size: NA; D: NA; J: TRBJ1-1; DNA: TGCGCCAGCAGCTTGGCACATAACACTGAAGCTTTCTTT; CDR3: CASSLAHNTEAFF
V: TRBV5-8; size: NA; D: TRBD1; J: TRBJ1-4; DNA: TGTGCCAGCAGCTCGCCGACAGGGGCTAATGAAAAACTGTTTTTT; CDR3: CASSSPTGANEKLFF
V: TRBV5-1; size: NA; D: NA; J: TRBJ2-6; DNA: TGCGCCAGCAGCTTGGCAGGGGGAGGCTCTGGGGCCAACGTCCTGACTTTC; CDR3: CASSLAGGGSGANVLTF
V: TRBV6-2/TRBV6-3; size: NA; D: TRBD1; J: TRBJ2-1; DNA: TGTGCCAGCAGTTACCTTCAGGGGGCTTACAATGAGCAGTTCTTC; CDR3: CASSYLQGAYNEQFF
V: TRBV19; size: NA; D: NA; J: TRBJ2-2; DNA: TGTGCCAGTAGTATGAGTAACAGTCGGACCGGGGAGCTGTTTTTT; CDR3: CASSMSNSRTGELFF
V: TRBV5-5; size: NA; D: NA; J: TRBJ2-4; DNA: TGTGCCAGCAGCTTGGCCGAAAAGGAGAACATTCAGTACTTC; CDR3: CASSLAEKENIQYF
V: TRBV6-5; size: NA; D: TRBD2; J: TRBJ2-2; DNA: TGTGCCAGCAGAACTAGCGGGAGAGTTACCGGGGAGCTGTTTTTT; CDR3: CASRTSGRVTGELFF
V: TRBV6-2/TRBV6-3; size: NA; D: NA; J: TRBJ1-2; DNA: TGTGCCAGCAGTACACCGAATACAGGGAACTATGGCTACACCTTC; CDR3: CASSTPNTGNYGYTF
V: TRBV6-5; size: NA; D: TRBD1; J: TRBJ2-5; DNA: TGTGCCAGCAGTTACCGGGGACAGGGGTTCGGAGAGACCCAGTACTTC; CDR3: CASSYRGQGFGETQYF
V: TRBV30; size: once; D: TRBD1; J: TRBJ2-5; DNA: TGTGCCTGGAGCGTGGGACAGGGGTACCAAGAGACCCAGTACTTC; CDR3: CAWSVGQGYQETQYF
V: TRBV2; size: NA; D: NA; J: TRBJ2-5; DNA: TGTGCCAGCAGTGTATTACAGATCCAAGAGACCCAGTACTTC; CDR3: CASSVLQIQETQYF
V: TRBV6-5; size: once; D: TRBD1; J: TRBJ2-2; DNA: TGTGCCAGCAATACCCGGGACAGGGTGCTCGGGGAGCTGTTTTTT; CDR3: CASNTRDRVLGELFF
V: TRBV19; size: NA; D: NA; J: TRBJ2-7; DNA: TGTGCCAGTAGTATGGGGGCAAATTCCTACGAGCAGTACTTC; CDR3: CASSMGANSYEQYF
V: TRBV4-1; size: NA; D: NA; J: TRBJ1-3; DNA: TGCGCCAGCAGCCAACTGGGAAACACCATATATTTT; CDR3: CASSQLGNTIYF
V: TRBV19; size: few; D: NA; J: TRBJ1-1; DNA: TGTGCCAGTAGTCCAGGGGTGAACACTGAAGCTTTCTTT; CDR3: CASSPGVNTEAFF
V: TRBV5-1; size: NA; D: TRBD2; J: TRBJ2-2; DNA: TGCGCCAGCAGCTCCGGACTAGCGGGGGCGAACACCGGGGAGCTGTTTTTT; CDR3: CASSSGLAGANTGELFF
V: TRBV6-2/TRBV6-3; size: NA; D: TRBD2; J: TRBJ2-3; DNA: TGTGCCAGCAGTTACAACGCGGGAGGGGGAGTGGATACGCAGTATTTT; CDR3: CASSYNAGGGVDTQYF
V: TRBV5-1; size: NA; D: TRBD2; J: TRBJ2-5; DNA: TGCGCCAGCAGCTTGGGCGGGGGTGAGACCCAGTACTTC; CDR3: CASSLGGGETQYF
V: TRBV6-5; size: once; D: TRBD1; J: TRBJ2-2; DNA: TGTGCCAGCAGTACAGGGGTGGGGACCGGGGAGCTGTTTTTT; CDR3: CASSTGVGTGELFF
V: TRBV4-1; size: few; D: NA; J: TRBJ2-6; DNA: TGCGCCAGCAGCCAAGAGGACAGCCAAAGGGTTTTAGGGGCCAACGTCCTGACTTTC; CDR3: CASSQEDSQRVLGANVLTF
V: TRBV19; size: few; D: NA; J: TRBJ1-2; DNA: TGTGCCAGTAGCCAGGGTTATGGCTACACCTTC; CDR3: CASSQGYGYTF
V: TRBV6-5; size: NA; D: TRBD1; J: TRBJ2-5; DNA: TGTGCCAGCAAGGACGACAGGGTCGGGGAGACCCAGTACTTC; CDR3: CASKDDRVGETQYF
V: TRBV11-3; size: once; D: NA; J: TRBJ1-1; DNA: TGTGCCAGCAGCTTGACTGGTTTCAACACTGAAGCTTTCTTT; CDR3: CASSLTGFNTEAFF